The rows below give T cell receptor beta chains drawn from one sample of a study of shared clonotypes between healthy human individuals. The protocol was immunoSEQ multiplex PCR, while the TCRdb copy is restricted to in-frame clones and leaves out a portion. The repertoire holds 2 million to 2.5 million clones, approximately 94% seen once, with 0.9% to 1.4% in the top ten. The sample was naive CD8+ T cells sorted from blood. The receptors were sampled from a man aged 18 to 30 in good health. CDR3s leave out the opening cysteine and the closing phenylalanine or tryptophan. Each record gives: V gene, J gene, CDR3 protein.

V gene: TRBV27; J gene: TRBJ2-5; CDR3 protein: ASSLLTGAPQETQY
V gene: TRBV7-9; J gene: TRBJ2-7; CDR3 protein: ASSLTGGLDEQY
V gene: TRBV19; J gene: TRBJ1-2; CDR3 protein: ASSPGDRVLLYGYT
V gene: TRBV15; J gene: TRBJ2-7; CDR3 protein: ATSPGGENYEQY
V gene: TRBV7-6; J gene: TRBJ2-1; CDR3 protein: ASSPLGGPLESSYNEQF
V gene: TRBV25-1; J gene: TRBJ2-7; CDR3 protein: ASSRFDSYEQY
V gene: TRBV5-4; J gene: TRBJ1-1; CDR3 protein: ASSNVETEDFTEAF
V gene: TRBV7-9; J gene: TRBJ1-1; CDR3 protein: ASSLAVGVNTEAF
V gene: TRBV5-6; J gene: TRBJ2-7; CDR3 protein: ASSWGTGALKY
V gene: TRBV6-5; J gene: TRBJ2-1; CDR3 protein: ASSPDRDSYNEQF
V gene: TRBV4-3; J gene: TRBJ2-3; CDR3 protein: ASSQDPQIGGSTDTQY
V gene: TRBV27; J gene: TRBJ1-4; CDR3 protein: ASSLSGGTSEKLF
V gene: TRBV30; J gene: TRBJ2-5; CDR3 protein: AWSGPGGEETQY
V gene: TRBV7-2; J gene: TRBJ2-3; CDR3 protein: ASSLEGPLDTQY
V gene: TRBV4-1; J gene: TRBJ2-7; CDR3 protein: ASSPAGGPGYEQY
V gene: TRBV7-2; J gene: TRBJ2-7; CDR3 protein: ASTLGGEGLYEQY
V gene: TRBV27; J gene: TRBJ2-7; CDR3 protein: ASSLFAGTYEQY
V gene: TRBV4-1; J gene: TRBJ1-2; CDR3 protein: ASSQREGLDYT
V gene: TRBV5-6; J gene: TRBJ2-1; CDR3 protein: ASSWEMAYNEQF
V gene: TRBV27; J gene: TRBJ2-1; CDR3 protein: ASSSDSYNEQF
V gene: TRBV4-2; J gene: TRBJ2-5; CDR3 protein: ASSQELPQGVETQY
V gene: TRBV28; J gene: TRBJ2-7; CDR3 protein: GTRGQGYEQY
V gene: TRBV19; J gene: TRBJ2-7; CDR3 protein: ASSVSGGPYEQY
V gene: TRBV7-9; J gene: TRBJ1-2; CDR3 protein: ASSIYAGYT
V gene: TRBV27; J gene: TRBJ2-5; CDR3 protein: ASSFHQETQY
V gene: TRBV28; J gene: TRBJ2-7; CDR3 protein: ASSERGLYEQY
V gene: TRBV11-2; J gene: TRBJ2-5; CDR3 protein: ASSSSALAEKY
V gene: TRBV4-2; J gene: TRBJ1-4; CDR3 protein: ASSQVQATNEKLF
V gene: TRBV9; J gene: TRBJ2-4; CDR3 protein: ASSVEGAGGPNIQY
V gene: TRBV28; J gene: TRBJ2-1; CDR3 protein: ASSLPTEQRNEQF
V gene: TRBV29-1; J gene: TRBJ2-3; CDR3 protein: SVTGTSTDTQY
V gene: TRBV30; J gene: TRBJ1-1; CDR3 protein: AWSQESWAEAF
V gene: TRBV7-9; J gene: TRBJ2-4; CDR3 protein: ASSLASGAKNIQY
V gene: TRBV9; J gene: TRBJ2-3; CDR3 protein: ASSVPSSGSTDTQY
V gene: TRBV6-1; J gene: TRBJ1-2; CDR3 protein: ASSEDSYTGQGANGYT
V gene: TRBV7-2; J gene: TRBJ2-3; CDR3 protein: ASSSTPLAGGRDTQY
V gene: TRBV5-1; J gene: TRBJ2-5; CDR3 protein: ASSSLGTVQETQY
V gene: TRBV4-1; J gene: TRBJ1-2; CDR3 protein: ASSPQGIYGYT
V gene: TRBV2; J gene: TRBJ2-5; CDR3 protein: ASTSLAGDQETQY
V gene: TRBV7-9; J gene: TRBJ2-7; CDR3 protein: ASSEDGYEQY
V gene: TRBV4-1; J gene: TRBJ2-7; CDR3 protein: ASSPQRDWDEQY
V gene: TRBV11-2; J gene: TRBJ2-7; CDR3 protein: ASSGRLAGSYEQY
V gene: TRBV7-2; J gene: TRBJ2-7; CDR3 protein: ASSLASGVLEQY
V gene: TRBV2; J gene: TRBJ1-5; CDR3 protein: ASNWGAGNQPQH
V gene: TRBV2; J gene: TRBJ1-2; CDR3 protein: ASTTGGRGYT
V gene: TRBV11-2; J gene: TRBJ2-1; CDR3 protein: ASTSGGLVSYNEQF
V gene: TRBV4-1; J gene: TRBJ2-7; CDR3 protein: ASSHGEGSYEQY
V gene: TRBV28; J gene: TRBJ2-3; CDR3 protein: ASSLIGAGDTQY
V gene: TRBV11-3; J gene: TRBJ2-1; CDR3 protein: ASSLGPYNEQF
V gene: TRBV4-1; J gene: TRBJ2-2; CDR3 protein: ASSQDFGTGRELF
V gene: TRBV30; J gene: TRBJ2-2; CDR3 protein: AWSIENTGELF
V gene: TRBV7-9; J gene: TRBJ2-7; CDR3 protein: ASSDSSYEQY
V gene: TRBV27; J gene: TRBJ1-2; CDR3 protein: ASSWPRQGYGYT
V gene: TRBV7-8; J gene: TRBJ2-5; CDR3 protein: ASSPLLAVQETQY
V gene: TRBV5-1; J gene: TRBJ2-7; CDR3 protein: ARPFGYEQY